Included here is one T cell receptor beta chain sequence, with context. PCR used 60 Vbeta primers and 13 Jbeta primers. Only in-frame clones appear in the TCRdb table, and some are missing; sequencing was by immunoSEQ multiplex PCR. Of around 140,000 clones listed, approximately 82% were seen once; the top ten hold roughly 3.1%. The sample belongs to a study of cytomegalovirus exposure and HLA in healthy donors. For the study at large: Early released data had about 80 million unique TCRs, all coming from HLA-typed donors.

The CDR3 has 15 residues. CDR1 MNHNS and CDR2 SASEGT come from the germline V gene. Trimming left V 4 bases short and J 4 bases short, with 16 bases between. The chain employs TRBV6-1 and TRBJ1-2; a weak D match, TRBD1 (5 bases). This clonotype originated in a man aged 18 to 30 in good health and CMV-seropositive. What was sequenced was PBMCs. The CDR3 sequence is CASSAQGLGGYGYTF. The CDR3 DNA sequence: TGTGCCAGCAGTGCCCAGGGATTAGGCGGCTATGGCTACACCTTC.